This entry describes one TCR beta chain. Its antigen is unknown. Other DNA sequences within the sample encode an identical CDR3. Each donor's status was that of a healthy bone marrow donor. After removal of 6 bases from V and 2 bases from J, the junction contained 1 base not matched to a gene. This CDR3 contains 13 residues. Germline V CDR1 and CDR2: LNHDA, SQIVND (reference sequence). The entry originates in a study of cytomegalovirus exposure and HLA in healthy donors. Study conclusions and caveats: Per a later analysis, about 17,000 TCR beta sequences showed association with HLA alleles at 0.05 false discovery rate. Highly shared variants forming one cluster were likely a sequencing artifact.

The study ran its PCR with 60 Vbeta and 13 Jbeta primers. TCRdb keeps only in-frame clones here, not all; method: immunoSEQ multiplex PCR. The data include roughly 220,000 clones; the top ten clones carry roughly 1.2%. The rearrangement joins TRBV19 to TRBJ2-5; 9 bases are shared with TRBD1. Sample: PBMCs. The clonotype was recovered from a girl aged 2-10 years in good health and CMV-seropositive. The CDR3 spells CASRGTGQETQYF. The CDR3 nucleotides read TGTGCCAGTAGGGGGACAGGGCAAGAGACCCAGTACTTC.